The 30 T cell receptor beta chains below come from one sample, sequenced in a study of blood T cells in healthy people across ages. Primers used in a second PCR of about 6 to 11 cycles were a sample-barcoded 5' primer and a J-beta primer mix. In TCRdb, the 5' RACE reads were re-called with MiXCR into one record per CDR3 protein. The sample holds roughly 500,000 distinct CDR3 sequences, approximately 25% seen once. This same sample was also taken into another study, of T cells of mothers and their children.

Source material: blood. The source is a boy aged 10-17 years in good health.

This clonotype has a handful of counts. CDR3 sequence: CASSPLSGALTDTQYF. The CDR3, as DNA: TGTGCCAGCAGTCCCCTTAGCGGGGCACTCACAGATACGCAGTATTTT. The chain has TRBV28 and TRBJ2-3; TRBD2 matches 8 bases. The CDR3 covers 16 residues. CDR1 is MDHEN and CDR2 is SYDVKM in the germline V gene. Trimming removed 5 bases from V and 2 bases from J; junction bases left unmatched: 9.

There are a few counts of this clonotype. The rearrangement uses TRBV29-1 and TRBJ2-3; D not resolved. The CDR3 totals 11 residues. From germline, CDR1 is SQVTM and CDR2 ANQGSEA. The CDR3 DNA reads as TGCAGTATTCGTTACGGGGATACGCAGTATTTT. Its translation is CSIRYGDTQYF.

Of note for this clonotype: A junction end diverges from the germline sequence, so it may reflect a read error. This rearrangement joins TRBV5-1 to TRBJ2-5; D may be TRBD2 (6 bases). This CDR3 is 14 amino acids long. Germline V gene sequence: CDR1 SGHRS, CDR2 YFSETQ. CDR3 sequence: CAGSPRGREETQYF. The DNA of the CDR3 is TGCGCCGGCAGCCCGAGGGGTCGGGAGGAGACCCAGTACTTC.

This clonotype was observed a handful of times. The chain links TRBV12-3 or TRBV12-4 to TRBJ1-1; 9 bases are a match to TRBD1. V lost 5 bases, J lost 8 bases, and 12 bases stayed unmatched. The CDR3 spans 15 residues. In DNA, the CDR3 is TGTGCCAGCAGTCAGGGACAGGGTTCTGTCGGGGAAGCTTTCTTT. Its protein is CASSQGQGSVGEAFF.

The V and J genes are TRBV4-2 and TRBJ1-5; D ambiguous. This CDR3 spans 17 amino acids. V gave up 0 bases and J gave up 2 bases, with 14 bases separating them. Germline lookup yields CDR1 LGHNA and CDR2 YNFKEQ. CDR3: CASSQDMGGRGNQPQHF. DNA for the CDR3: TGTGCCAGCAGCCAAGATATGGGCGGTCGGGGCAATCAGCCCCAGCATTTT.

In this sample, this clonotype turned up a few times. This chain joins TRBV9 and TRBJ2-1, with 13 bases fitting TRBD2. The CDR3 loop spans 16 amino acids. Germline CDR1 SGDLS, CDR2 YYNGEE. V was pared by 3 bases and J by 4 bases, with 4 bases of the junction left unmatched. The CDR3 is CASSEGLAGQYNEQFF. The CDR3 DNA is TGTGCCAGCAGCGAGGGACTAGCGGGACAATACAATGAGCAGTTCTTC. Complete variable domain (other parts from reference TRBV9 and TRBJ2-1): DSGVTQTPKHLITATGQRVTLRCSPRSGDLSVYWYQQSLDQGLQFLIQYYNGEERAKGNILERFSAQQFPDLHSELNLSSLELGDSALYFCASSEGLAGQYNEQFFGPGTRLTVL.

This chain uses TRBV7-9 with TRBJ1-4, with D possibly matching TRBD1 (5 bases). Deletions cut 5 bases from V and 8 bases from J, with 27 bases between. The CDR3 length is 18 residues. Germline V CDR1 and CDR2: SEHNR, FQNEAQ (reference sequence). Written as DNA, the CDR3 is TGTGCCAGCAGCCCCCCTGACACACTCCAGGGTAGGGTCGAAAAACTGTTTTTT. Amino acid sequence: CASSPPDTLQGRVEKLFF.

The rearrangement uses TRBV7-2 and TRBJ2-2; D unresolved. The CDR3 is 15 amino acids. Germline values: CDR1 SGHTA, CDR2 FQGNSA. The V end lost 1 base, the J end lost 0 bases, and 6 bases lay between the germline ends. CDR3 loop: CASSLEAANTGELFF. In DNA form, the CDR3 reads TGTGCCAGCAGCTTAGAGGCAGCGAACACCGGGGAGCTGTTTTTT.

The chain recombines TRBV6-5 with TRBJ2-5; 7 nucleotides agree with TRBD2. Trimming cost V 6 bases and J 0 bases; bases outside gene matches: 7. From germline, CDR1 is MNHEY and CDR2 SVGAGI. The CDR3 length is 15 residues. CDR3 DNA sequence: TGTGCCAGCAGGCTTAGCGGGTCGTACCAAGAGACCCAGTACTTC. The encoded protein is CASRLSGSYQETQYF.

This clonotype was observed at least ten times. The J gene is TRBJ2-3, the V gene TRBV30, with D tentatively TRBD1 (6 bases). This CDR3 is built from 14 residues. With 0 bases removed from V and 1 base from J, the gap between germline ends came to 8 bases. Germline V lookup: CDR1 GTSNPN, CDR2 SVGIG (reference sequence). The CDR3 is CAWSVPGGTDTQYF. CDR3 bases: TGTGCCTGGAGTGTACCAGGGGGCACAGATACGCAGTATTTT. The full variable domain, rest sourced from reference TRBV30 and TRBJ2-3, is SQTIHQWPATLVQPVGSPLSLECTVEGTSNPNLYWYRQAAGRGLQLLFYSVGIGQISSEVPQNLSASRPQDRQFILSSKKLLLSDSGFYLCAWSVPGGTDTQYFGPGTRLTVL.

CDR3 sequence (DNA): TGCAGTGCTGGTAGCGGTGGACCCTACGAGCAGTACTTC. It specifies CSAGSGGPYEQYF. The chain joins TRBV20-1 to TRBJ2-7; possible D gene TRBD2, 6 bases. Trimming removed 5 bases from V and 2 bases from J, with 13 bases in between. Germline V gene lookup returns CDR1 DFQATT and CDR2 SNEGSKA (reference sequence). The CDR3 is 13 amino acids.

The CDR3 DNA follows: TGTGCCAGCAGGGAAAGCGGGACCCAATCCTACAATGAGCAGTTCTTC. It is translated as CASRESGTQSYNEQFF. The J gene is TRBJ2-1, the V gene TRBV7-2, with 7 bases that match TRBD2. Germline CDR1 reads SGHTA; CDR2 reads FQGNSA. The CDR3 loop spans 16 amino acids. V lost 6 bases and J lost 1; bases outside the gene matches: 9.

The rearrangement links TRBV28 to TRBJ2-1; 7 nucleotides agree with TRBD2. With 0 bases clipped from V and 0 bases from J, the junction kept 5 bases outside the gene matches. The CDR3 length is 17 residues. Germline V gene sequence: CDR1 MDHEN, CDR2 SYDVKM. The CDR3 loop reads CASSLCTCGGSYNEQFF. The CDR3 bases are TGTGCCAGCAGTTTATGCACCTGCGGGGGCTCCTACAATGAGCAGTTCTTC.

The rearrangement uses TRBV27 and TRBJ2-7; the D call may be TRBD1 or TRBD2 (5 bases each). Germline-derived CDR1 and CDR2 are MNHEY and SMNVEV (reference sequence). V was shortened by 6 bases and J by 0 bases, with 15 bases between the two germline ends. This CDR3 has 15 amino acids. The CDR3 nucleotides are TGTGCCAGCAGCCTGGGGCCGGAGGCCTCCTACGAGCAGTACTTC. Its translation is CASSLGPEASYEQYF.

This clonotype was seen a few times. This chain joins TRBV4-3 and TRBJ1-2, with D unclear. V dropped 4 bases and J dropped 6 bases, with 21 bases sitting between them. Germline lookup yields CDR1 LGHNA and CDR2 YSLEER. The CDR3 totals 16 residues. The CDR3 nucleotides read TGCGCCAGCAGCCCCCTCCTCTCCAGCCGAAGCGATGGCTACACCTTC. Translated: CASSPLLSSRSDGYTF.

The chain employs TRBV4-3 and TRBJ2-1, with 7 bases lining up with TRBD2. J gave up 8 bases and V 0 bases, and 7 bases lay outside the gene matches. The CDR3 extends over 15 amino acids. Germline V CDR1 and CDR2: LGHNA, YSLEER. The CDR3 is CASSQDRIGRDEQFF. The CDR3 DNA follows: TGCGCCAGCAGCCAAGATCGTATAGGGAGGGATGAGCAGTTCTTC.

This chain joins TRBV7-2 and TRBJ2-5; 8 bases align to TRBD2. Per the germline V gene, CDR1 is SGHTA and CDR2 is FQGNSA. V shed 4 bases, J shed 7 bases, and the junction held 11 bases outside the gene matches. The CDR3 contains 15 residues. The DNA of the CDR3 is TGTGCCAGCAGCTCCTCCAGCGCGGGGGGAGGGACCCAGTACTTC. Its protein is CASSSSSAGGGTQYF.

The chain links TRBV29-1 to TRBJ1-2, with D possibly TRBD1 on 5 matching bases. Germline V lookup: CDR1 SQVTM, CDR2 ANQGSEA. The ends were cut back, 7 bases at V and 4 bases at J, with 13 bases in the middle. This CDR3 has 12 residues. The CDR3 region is CSAAGTSYGYTF. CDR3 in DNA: TGCAGCGCGGCCGGGACCTCCTATGGCTACACCTTC.

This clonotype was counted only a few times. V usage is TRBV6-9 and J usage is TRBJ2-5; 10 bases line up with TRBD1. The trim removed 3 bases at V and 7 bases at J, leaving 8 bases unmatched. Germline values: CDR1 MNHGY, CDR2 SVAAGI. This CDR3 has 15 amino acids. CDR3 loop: CASSYLGTGDGTQYF. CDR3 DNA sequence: TGTGCCAGCAGTTACCTCGGGACAGGGGATGGGACCCAGTACTTC.

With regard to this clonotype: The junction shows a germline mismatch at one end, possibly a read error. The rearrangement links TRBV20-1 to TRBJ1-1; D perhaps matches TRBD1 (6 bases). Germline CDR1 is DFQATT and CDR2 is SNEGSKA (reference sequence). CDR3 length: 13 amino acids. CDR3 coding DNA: TGCGGTGCCGAGAGGCGGGGGCGTACTGAAGCTTTCTTT. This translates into CGAERRGRTEAFF.

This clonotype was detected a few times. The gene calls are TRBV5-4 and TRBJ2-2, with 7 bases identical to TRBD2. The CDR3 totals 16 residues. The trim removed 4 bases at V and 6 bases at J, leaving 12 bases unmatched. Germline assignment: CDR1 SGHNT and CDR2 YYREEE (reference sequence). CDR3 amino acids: CASSRTGEGNAGELFF. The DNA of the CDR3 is TGTGCCAGCAGCCGGACGGGGGAGGGCAACGCCGGGGAGCTGTTTTTT.

This CDR3 reads CASIPIASNEQFF. The CDR3 DNA reads TGTGCCAGCATACCAATAGCATCCAATGAGCAGTTCTTC. The chain links TRBV5-5 to TRBJ2-5; D not resolved. Judging by the DNA end, TRBJ2-1 fits better; the J call may be wrong. The CDR3 spans 13 residues. Germline-derived CDR1 and CDR2 are SGHKS and YYEKEE (reference sequence).

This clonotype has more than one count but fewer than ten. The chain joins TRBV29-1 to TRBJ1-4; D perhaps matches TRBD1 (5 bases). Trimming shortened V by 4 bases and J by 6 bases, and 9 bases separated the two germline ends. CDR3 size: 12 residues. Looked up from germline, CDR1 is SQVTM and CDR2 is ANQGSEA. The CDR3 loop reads CSVVVGDEKLFF. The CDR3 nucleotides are TGCAGCGTTGTCGTGGGGGATGAAAAACTGTTTTTT. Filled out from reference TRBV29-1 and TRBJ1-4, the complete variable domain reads SAVISQKPSRDICQRGTSLTIQCQVDSQVTMMFWYRQQPGQSLTLIATANQGSEATYESGFVIDKFPISRPNLTFSTLTVSNMSPEDSSIYLCSVVVGDEKLFFGSGTQLSVL.

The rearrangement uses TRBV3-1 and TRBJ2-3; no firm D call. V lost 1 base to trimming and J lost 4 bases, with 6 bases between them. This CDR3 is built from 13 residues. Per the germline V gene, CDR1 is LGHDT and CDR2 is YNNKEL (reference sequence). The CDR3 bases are TGTGCCAGCAGCCAAGTTGAGGCAGATACGCAGTATTTT. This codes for CASSQVEADTQYF.

The CDR3 loop is CSALQGAANQPQHF. The CDR3 DNA reads TGCAGTGCTCTACAGGGGGCGGCCAATCAGCCCCAGCATTTT. The rearrangement uses TRBV20-1 and TRBJ1-5; 9 bases match TRBD1. Germline loops: CDR1 DFQATT, CDR2 SNEGSKA (reference sequence). V trimming: 5 bases; J trimming: 3 bases; junction bases outside the gene matches: 5. The CDR3 is 14 amino acids.

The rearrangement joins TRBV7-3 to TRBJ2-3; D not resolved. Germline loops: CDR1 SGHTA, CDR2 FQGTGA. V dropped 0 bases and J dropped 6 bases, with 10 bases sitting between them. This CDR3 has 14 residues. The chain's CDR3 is CASSLTGGSDTQYF. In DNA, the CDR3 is TGTGCCAGCAGCTTAACGGGTGGATCCGATACGCAGTATTTT. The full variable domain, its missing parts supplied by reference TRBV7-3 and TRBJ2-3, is GAGVSQTPSNKVTEKGKYVELRCDPISGHTALYWYRQSLGQGPEFLIYFQGTGAADDSGLPNDRFFAVRPEGSVSTLKIQRTERGDSAVYLCASSLTGGSDTQYFGPGTRLTVL.

Written as DNA, the CDR3 is TGCGCCAGCAGCTCCGGGACAGGGGTTGAAACTAATGAAAAACTGTTTTTT. Protein sequence: CASSSGTGVETNEKLFF. This rearrangement joins TRBV5-1 to TRBJ1-4; 10 positions agree with TRBD1. The V gene's germline CDR1 is SGHRS and CDR2 YFSETQ. Trimming took 3 bases from V and 1 from J; bases not matched to a gene: 6. CDR3 length: 17 amino acids. The whole variable domain, remainder taken from reference TRBV5-1 and TRBJ1-4, is KAGVTQTPRYLIKTRGQQVTLSCSPISGHRSVSWYQQTPGQGLQFLFEYFSETQRNKGNFPGRFSGRQFSNSRSEMNVSTLELGDSALYLCASSSGTGVETNEKLFFGSGTQLSVL.

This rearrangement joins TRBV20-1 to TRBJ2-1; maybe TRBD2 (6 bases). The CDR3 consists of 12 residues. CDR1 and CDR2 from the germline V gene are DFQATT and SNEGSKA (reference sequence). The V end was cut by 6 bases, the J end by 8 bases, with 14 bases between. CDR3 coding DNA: TGCAGTGCCCCCTCGGTAGCGGATGAGCAGTTCTTC. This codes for CSAPSVADEQFF.

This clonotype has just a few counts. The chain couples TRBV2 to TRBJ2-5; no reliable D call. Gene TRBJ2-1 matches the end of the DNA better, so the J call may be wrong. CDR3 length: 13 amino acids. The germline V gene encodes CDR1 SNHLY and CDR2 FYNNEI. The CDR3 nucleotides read TGTGCCAGCAGCCCCGCGAACGGCAATGAGCAGTTCTTC. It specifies CASSPANGNEQFF.

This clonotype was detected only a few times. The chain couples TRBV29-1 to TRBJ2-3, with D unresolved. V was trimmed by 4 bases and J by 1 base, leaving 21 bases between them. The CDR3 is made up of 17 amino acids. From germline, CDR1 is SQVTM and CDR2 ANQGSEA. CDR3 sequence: CSVVASVRPLGTDTQYF. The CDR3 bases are TGCAGCGTTGTGGCGTCGGTCAGGCCCTTAGGCACAGATACGCAGTATTTT.